This T cell receptor (beta chain) was identified during a study of blood T cell repertoires in COVID-19. Study-level background: The cDNA or gDNA used as material had been derived from T cells, B-cell-depleted T cells, or PBMCs.

Clones were sequenced by immunoSEQ multiplex PCR, and TCRdb holds only the in-frame ones, with some missing. The sample records approximately 670,000 clones, just under 90% being singletons. With 6 bases removed from V and 6 bases from J, the gap between germline ends came to 17 bases. Germline loops: CDR1 MNHEY, CDR2 SVGAGI. This CDR3 is built from 15 residues. J is TRBJ2-2 and V is TRBV6-5; D is unclear. The TCR originated in a young woman with acute or convalescent COVID-19. What was sequenced was peripheral blood. CDR3 nucleotides: TGTGCCAGCAGCCAAAACGCGGTCCTTCCCGGGGAGCTGTTTTTT. Translated: CASSQNAVLPGELFF.